This is a list of T cell receptor beta chains from one sample in a study of T cell repertoires in cytomegalovirus infection. These receptors' targets are unknown. One entry per CDR3 protein, called by TCRdb with MiXCR from the reads. The repertoire holds approximately 300,000 distinct CDR3 sequences, approximately 25% seen once, with more than 10% in the top ten. The material sequenced was cultured PBMCs, taken from culture after CMV antigen stimulation. These receptors all come from a human donor in good health (CMV status not recorded). Some clones in this sample may be carry-over from other donors' samples. The CDR3 runs from the conserved cysteine through the conserved F or W. The order of the fields is D gene, J gene, V gene, clone size, CDR3 protein, CDR3 DNA. D genes are given only for firm matches. The size field is filled for only some rows; it gives once, few, many or a size class.

NA	TRBJ1-5	TRBV2	few	CASSERRAHNQPQHF	TGTGCCAGCAGTGAGAGGAGGGCCCACAATCAGCCCCAGCATTTT
TRBD2	TRBJ2-1	TRBV15	NA	CATRGASGPHNEQFF	TGTGCCACCCGAGGCGCTAGCGGGCCTCACAATGAGCAGTTCTTC
TRBD2	TRBJ2-1	TRBV29-1	NA	CSELAGGDHEQFF	TGCAGTGAACTAGCGGGAGGTGACCATGAGCAGTTCTTC
NA	TRBJ2-2	TRBV27	NA	CASRGGGSVSTGELFF	TGTGCCAGCAGGGGGGGAGGCAGCGTGAGCACCGGGGAGCTGTTTTTT
NA	TRBJ1-5	TRBV7-2	NA	CASSLKRGHQPQPF	TGTGCCAGCAGCCTAAAGCGGGGCCATCAGCCCCAGCCTTTT
TRBD2	TRBJ2-1	TRBV24-1	few	CATSDFGTSGNEQFF	TGTGCCACCAGTGATTTCGGCACTAGCGGAAATGAGCAGTTCTTC
TRBD1	TRBJ1-2	TRBV11-2	NA	CASSPDREGYTF	TGTGCCAGCAGCCCGGACAGGGAAGGCTACACCTTC
NA	TRBJ2-1	TRBV11-2	few	CASSLDPWWEQFF	TGTGCCAGCAGCTTAGATCCGTGGTGGGAGCAGTTCTTC
NA	TRBJ2-1	TRBV4-1	few	CASSHPIQGNEQFF	TGCGCCAGCAGCCACCCTATACAGGGCAATGAGCAGTTCTTC
TRBD2	TRBJ2-7	TRBV12-3/TRBV12-4	many	CASSPWVAGSSEQYF	TGTGCCAGCAGTCCTTGGGTAGCGGGCTCATCCGAGCAGTACTTC
TRBD1	TRBJ1-2	TRBV7-9	few	CASSLPPTWTGGAGYGYTF	TGTGCCAGCAGCTTACCCCCGACCTGGACAGGGGGCGCAGGCTATGGCTACACCTTC
TRBD1	TRBJ1-1	TRBV19	NA	CASSVDRGGTEAFF	TGTGCCAGTAGTGTGGACAGGGGAGGTACTGAAGCTTTCTTT
TRBD2	TRBJ2-7	TRBV6-2/TRBV6-3	NA	CASSLVGLAGVDEQYF	TGTGCCAGCAGTCTCGTCGGACTAGCGGGAGTAGACGAGCAGTACTTC
NA	TRBJ1-1	TRBV7-9	few	CASSLSQLKSPRTEAFF	TGTGCCAGCAGCCTGAGTCAGCTAAAATCCCCGCGGACTGAAGCTTTCTTT
NA	TRBJ2-7	TRBV12-3/TRBV12-4	NA	CASSILGIHKQYF	TGTGCCAGCAGTATCTTAGGGATCCACAAGCAGTACTTC
NA	TRBJ2-2	TRBV7-8	many	CASSLVGGGTGELFF	TGTGCCAGCAGCTTAGTCGGAGGGGGCACCGGGGAGCTGTTTTTT
NA	TRBJ1-5	TRBV20-1	few	CSASPTWGQPQHF	TGCAGTGCTAGCCCGACCTGGGGTCAGCCCCAGCATTTT
TRBD2	TRBJ2-5	TRBV7-3	NA	CASSVLAGAETQYF	TGTGCCAGCAGCGTACTAGCGGGAGCAGAGACCCAGTACTTC
NA	TRBJ2-1	TRBV19	few	CASSIWRGGDEQFF	TGTGCCAGTAGTATTTGGAGGGGGGGGGATGAGCAGTTCTTC
NA	TRBJ2-7	TRBV12-3/TRBV12-4	NA	CASSFQTGFSYEQYF	TGTGCCAGCAGTTTTCAGACAGGCTTCTCCTACGAGCAGTACTTC
NA	TRBJ2-2	TRBV27	NA	CASNRFANTGELFF	TGTGCCAGCAACAGGTTCGCGAACACCGGGGAGCTGTTTTTT
TRBD2	TRBJ2-1	TRBV6-1	few	CASDDRGLAANNEQFF	TGTGCCAGCGATGACCGAGGCCTAGCGGCCAACAATGAGCAGTTCTTC
NA	TRBJ1-5	TRBV6-6	many	CASSAVGGDQPQHF	TGTGCCAGCAGCGCCGTCGGAGGGGATCAGCCCCAGCATTTT
TRBD2	TRBJ2-6	TRBV7-3	NA	CASSRDLAGSSGANVLTF	TGTGCCAGCAGCCGAGACCTAGCGGGGTCCTCTGGGGCCAACGTCCTGACTTTC
NA	TRBJ2-5	TRBV20-1	few	CSASGGREREETQYF	TGCAGTGCTAGTGGGGGACGGGAAAGGGAAGAGACCCAGTACTTC
NA	TRBJ2-7	TRBV4-1	NA	CASTTSTPRGYEQYF	TGCGCCAGCACGACCTCGACACCACGGGGCTACGAGCAGTACTTC
TRBD2	TRBJ2-3	TRBV6-2/TRBV6-3	NA	CASSPSAGGGTDTQYF	TGTGCCAGCAGCCCGTCGGCGGGAGGTGGCACAGATACGCAGTATTTT
TRBD2	TRBJ2-1	TRBV10-3	NA	CAISDGTSGLSSYNEQFF	TGTGCCATCAGTGACGGGACTAGCGGTCTTAGCTCCTACAATGAGCAGTTCTTC
TRBD2	TRBJ2-2	TRBV28	NA	CASSLVPAGGPLNTGELFF	TGTGCCAGCAGTTTAGTTCCAGCGGGAGGGCCGTTGAACACCGGGGAGCTGTTTTTT
NA	TRBJ2-7	TRBV2	many	CATCRDGGSYEQYF	TGTGCCACATGCCGGGACGGGGGCTCCTACGAGCAGTACTTC
NA	TRBJ1-4	TRBV20-1	NA	CSARDRAARGEKLFF	TGCAGTGCTAGAGACCGTGCCGCGAGGGGTGAAAAACTGTTTTTT
TRBD2	TRBJ2-3	TRBV2	NA	CASSEVAGADTQYF	TGTGCCAGCAGTGAGGTAGCGGGGGCAGATACGCAGTATTTT
NA	TRBJ2-3	TRBV7-2	many	CASGPGLSTDTQYF	TGTGCCAGCGGACCAGGGTTAAGCACAGATACGCAGTATTTT
TRBD2	TRBJ2-1	TRBV11-3	few	CASSLDRTSGRVGTYNEQFF	TGTGCCAGCAGCTTAGATCGGACTAGCGGGAGGGTAGGCACCTACAATGAGCAGTTCTTC
TRBD2	TRBJ2-2	TRBV14	NA	CASSRFPGGNTGELFF	TGTGCCAGCAGCCGGTTTCCGGGAGGGAACACCGGGGAGCTGTTTTTT
NA	TRBJ2-1	TRBV10-3	few	CAIRSADNEQFF	TGTGCCATCAGGTCGGCAGACAATGAGCAGTTCTTC
NA	TRBJ1-1	TRBV20-1	few	CSATQGTSGVFGEAFF	TGCAGTGCTACCCAAGGGACCTCTGGGGTTTTCGGTGAAGCTTTCTTT
NA	TRBJ2-1	TRBV7-3	few	CASSPQGNEQFF	TGTGCCAGCAGCCCACAGGGCAATGAGCAGTTCTTC
TRBD2	TRBJ2-1	TRBV19	NA	CASRVLAGVNEQFF	TGTGCCAGTAGAGTACTAGCGGGAGTCAATGAGCAGTTCTTC
TRBD1	TRBJ2-5	TRBV7-9	NA	CASSKTGYQETQYF	TGTGCCAGCAGCAAGACAGGGTACCAAGAGACCCAGTACTTC
NA	TRBJ2-3	TRBV7-2	many	CASNRAVSTDTQYF	TGTGCCAGCAACCGAGCGGTTAGCACAGATACGCAGTATTTT
TRBD1	TRBJ1-2	TRBV7-2	few	CASSGGQGYGYTF	TGTGCCAGCAGCGGGGGACAGGGCTATGGCTACACCTTC
NA	TRBJ1-6	TRBV2	NA	CASKGNNSPLHF	TGTGCCAGCAAAGGGAATAATTCACCCCTCCACTTT
NA	TRBJ2-5	TRBV19	many	CASSLSLQETQYF	TGTGCCAGTAGTCTTAGCCTTCAAGAGACCCAGTACTTC
NA	TRBJ2-1	TRBV6-2/TRBV6-3	few	CASSYSTRGPESYNEQFF	TGTGCCAGCAGTTACTCGACTAGGGGGCCAGAGTCCTACAATGAGCAGTTCTTC
NA	TRBJ1-2	TRBV7-2	many	CASSHSGGSGYTF	TGTGCCAGCAGCCACTCAGGAGGGAGTGGCTACACCTTC
TRBD2	TRBJ2-7	TRBV28	few	CASSLGGVLGGYEQYF	TGTGCCAGCAGCTTGGGGGGGGTACTCGGTGGATACGAGCAGTACTTC
NA	TRBJ1-1	TRBV12-3/TRBV12-4	NA	CASSLTGNAEAFF	TGTGCCAGCAGTTTAACGGGGAATGCTGAAGCTTTCTTT
TRBD2	TRBJ2-3	TRBV20-1	NA	CSANRPGLAGGPTDTQYF	TGCAGTGCTAACAGGCCGGGACTAGCGGGAGGGCCAACAGATACGCAGTATTTT